Shown below are 32 T cell receptor beta chains from a single sample sequenced in a study of blood T cell repertoires in COVID-19. TCRdb's table, derived via immunoSEQ multiplex PCR, lists solely in-frame clones and lacks some. The sample records 100,000 to 150,000 clones, roughly 83% being singletons. Sequencing input: peripheral blood. These TCRs come from a human donor in a cohort sampled during active COVID-19.

V is TRBV7-2 and J is TRBJ2-2; tentatively, D is TRBD2 (5 bases). Trimming stripped 4 bases from V and 1 base from J, with 10 bases between. This CDR3 spans 15 amino acids. Germline CDR1 and CDR2: SGHTA and FQGNSA. This chain's CDR3 is CASSYEGRNTGELFF. CDR3 sequence (DNA): TGTGCCAGCAGCTACGAGGGTCGGAACACCGGGGAGCTGTTTTTT. Variable domain in full (rest from reference TRBV7-2 and TRBJ2-2): GAGVSQSPSNKVTEKGKDVELRCDPISGHTALYWYRQSLGQGLEFLIYFQGNSAPDKSGLPSDRFSAERTGGSVSTLTIQRTQQEDSAVYLCASSYEGRNTGELFFGEGSRLTVL.

This clone was seen only once. The chain recombines TRBV18 with TRBJ2-1; D is undetermined. Germline V gene sequence: CDR1 KGHSH, CDR2 LQKENI. This CDR3 is 14 amino acids long. Trimming shortened V by 1 base and J by 6 bases, and 10 bases separated the two germline ends. CDR3 DNA sequence: TGTGCCAGCTCACCACGAGGTTTACCCAATGAGCAGTTCTTC. Translating gives CASSPRGLPNEQFF.

This clone was counted a single time. The CDR3 DNA reads TGTGCCAGCAGCCTACAGGCTAACTATGGCTACACCTTC. Protein: CASSLQANYGYTF. This chain joins TRBV7-9 and TRBJ1-2; tentatively, D is TRBD1 (5 bases). Germline V lookup: CDR1 SEHNR, CDR2 FQNEAQ (reference sequence). CDR3 length equals 13 residues. Trimming removed 5 bases from V and 0 bases from J, with 7 bases in between.

The chain uses TRBV5-1 and TRBJ1-1, with D unresolved. The ends were cut back, 4 bases at V and 10 bases at J, with 23 bases in the middle. This CDR3 spans 15 amino acids. CDR1 is SGHRS and CDR2 is YFSETQ in the germline V gene. The DNA of the CDR3 is TGCGCCAGCAGCCCCGGTGGCAGTTTTGGGCCTGGAGCTTTCTTT. This codes for CASSPGGSFGPGAFF.

The chain has TRBV15 and TRBJ1-1, with TRBD1 matching 8 bases. This CDR3 is built from 16 residues. J gave up 4 bases and V 5 bases, and 12 bases lay outside the gene matches. The germline V gene encodes CDR1 LNHNV and CDR2 YYDKDF (reference sequence). The CDR3 loop reads CATSVTGGLGGTEAFF. The CDR3 bases are TGTGCCACCAGCGTAACAGGGGGGCTCGGGGGCACTGAAGCTTTCTTT.

This rearrangement joins TRBV11-2 to TRBJ2-6; no reliable D call. Germline CDR1 reads SGHAT; CDR2 reads FQNNGV. V was cut by 2 bases and J by 1 base, with 9 bases left in between. The CDR3 sequence is 16 residues long. The CDR3 loop reads CASSLMGRSGANVLTF. DNA of the CDR3: TGTGCCAGCAGCTTAATGGGCCGGTCTGGGGCCAACGTCCTGACTTTC.

The chain couples TRBV6-5 to TRBJ1-2; TRBD1 matches 7 bases. CDR1 is MNHEY and CDR2 is SVGAGI in the germline V gene. CDR3 length: 13 residues. The trim removed 5 bases at V and 4 bases at J, leaving 4 bases unmatched. In nucleotides, the CDR3 is TGTGCCAGCAGTCCCGACAGGGCCTATGGCTACACCTTC. Translation: CASSPDRAYGYTF.

The gene calls are TRBV6-1 and TRBJ2-5; 8 bases agree with TRBD2. J was trimmed by 5 bases and V by 6 bases; bases with no gene match: 5. CDR1 is MNHNS, CDR2 SASEGT, per germline. This CDR3 contains 13 residues. The CDR3 loop reads CASSLAGTETQYF. CDR3 in DNA: TGTGCCAGCAGCTTAGCGGGAACGGAGACCCAGTACTTC.

The rearrangement links TRBV30 to TRBJ2-2; D gene unclear. Germline lookup yields CDR1 GTSNPN and CDR2 SVGIG (reference sequence). V was shortened by 2 bases and J by 5 bases, with 9 bases between the two germline ends. The CDR3 consists of 13 residues. CDR3 residues: CAWSIQLTGELFF. Here the CDR3 DNA reads TGTGCCTGGAGTATACAGCTTACCGGGGAGCTGTTTTTT.

About this clone itself: An end of the junction differs from the germline gene, which may be a read error. V and J are TRBV10-2 and TRBJ1-1; 7 nucleotides align to TRBD1. Germline V gives CDR1 WSHSY, CDR2 SAAADI. The CDR3 sequence is 14 residues long. Here the CDR3 DNA reads TGCGCCAGCAGAGAGTCGACAGGGAGCACTGAAGCTTTCTTT. Amino acid sequence: CASRESTGSTEAFF.

The chain uses TRBV19 and TRBJ2-3; 8 nucleotides align to TRBD1. The CDR3 spans 14 residues. Losses at the gene ends were 8 bases for V and 0 bases for J; bases not matched to a gene: 4. Looked up from germline, CDR1 is LNHDA and CDR2 is SQIVND (reference sequence). The CDR3 DNA sequence: TGTGCCAGTGTGACAGGGGACAGCACAGATACGCAGTATTTT. Amino acids: CASVTGDSTDTQYF.

This chain connects TRBV4-3 to TRBJ2-7, with 9 bases fitting TRBD2. Germline V gene lookup returns CDR1 LGHNA and CDR2 YSLEER. V shed 4 bases, J shed 0 bases, and the junction held 4 bases outside the gene matches. The CDR3 sequence is 15 residues long. Here the CDR3 reads CASSLSSGVSYEQYF. In nucleotides, the CDR3 is TGCGCCAGCAGCCTTTCTAGCGGGGTCTCCTACGAGCAGTACTTC.

The V and J genes are TRBV9 and TRBJ2-2; tentative D call: TRBD2 (6 bases). V was shortened by 1 base and J by 1 base, with 8 bases between the two germline ends. CDR3 length: 15 amino acids. The germline V gene encodes CDR1 SGDLS and CDR2 YYNGEE. This CDR3 is CASSVRGGNTGELFF. CDR3 nucleotides: TGTGCCAGCAGCGTAAGGGGAGGGAACACCGGGGAGCTGTTTTTT. The entire variable domain, with the rest obtained from reference TRBV9 and TRBJ2-2, is as follows: DSGVTQTPKHLITATGQRVTLRCSPRSGDLSVYWYQQSLDQGLQFLIQYYNGEERAKGNILERFSAQQFPDLHSELNLSSLELGDSALYFCASSVRGGNTGELFFGEGSRLTVL.

J is TRBJ2-7 and V is TRBV10-1, with a weak D call TRBD2 (6 bases). Between the trimmed V and J ends, which lost 0 bases and 5 bases, there was a span of 11 bases. Looked up from germline, CDR1 is WNHNN and CDR2 is SYGVQD (reference sequence). This CDR3 spans 14 amino acids. Here the CDR3 reads CASSESGGVDEQYF. In nucleotides, the CDR3 is TGCGCCAGCAGTGAGTCCGGGGGAGTCGACGAGCAGTACTTC.

This chain connects TRBV18 to TRBJ2-5, with 11 bases matching TRBD2. J lost 5 bases, V lost 5 bases, and 1 base had no gene match. CDR3 length: 13 residues. The germline CDR1 and CDR2 sequences are KGHSH and LQKENI. The CDR3 sequence: CASSRTSGETQYF. The CDR3 DNA follows: TGTGCCAGCTCAAGGACTAGCGGGGAGACCCAGTACTTC.

The V call is TRBV5-1, the J call TRBJ1-1; D gene unclear. The CDR3 extends over 14 amino acids. Trimming removed 4 bases at V and 5 bases at J, with 15 bases between. Germline V gene data show CDR1 as SGHRS and CDR2 as YFSETQ. Here the CDR3 reads CASSPSRMETEAFF. The CDR3 DNA sequence: TGCGCCAGCAGCCCCTCGCGGATGGAAACTGAAGCTTTCTTT.

CDR3 residues: CASGRDQPQHF. The CDR3 DNA reads as TGTGCCAGCGGGCGGGACCAGCCCCAGCATTTT. The V gene is TRBV6-5, the J gene TRBJ1-5, with D possibly TRBD1 on 5 matching bases. The CDR3 sequence is 11 residues long. Per the germline V gene, CDR1 is MNHEY and CDR2 is SVGAGI. Trimming cost V 8 bases and J 7 bases, with 9 bases left between them.

The chain employs TRBV4-1 and TRBJ1-3; TRBD1 aligns across 11 bases. The CDR3 is made up of 16 amino acids. V was pared by 1 base and J by 4 bases, with 3 bases of the junction left unmatched. Germline V lookup: CDR1 MGHRA, CDR2 YSYEKL. The CDR3 DNA reads as TGCGCCAGCAGCCAAGGGGACAGGGGGTCAGGAAACACCATATATTTT. The encoded protein is CASSQGDRGSGNTIYF.

V usage is TRBV11-3 and J usage is TRBJ2-7, with D unclear. The CDR3 covers 13 residues. V shed 2 bases and J shed 5 bases, with 10 bases lying between them. Germline assignment: CDR1 SGHNT and CDR2 YENEEA. CDR3 sequence (DNA): TGTGCCAGCAGCTTAACTCCCCCGAACGAGCAGTACTTC. This sequence encodes CASSLTPPNEQYF.

V is TRBV7-9 and J is TRBJ2-5; the match to TRBD1 covers 7 bases. The CDR3 length is 15 residues. Trimming cost V 2 bases and J 4 bases; bases outside gene matches: 7. CDR1 SEHNR and CDR2 FQNEAQ come from the germline V gene (reference sequence). The CDR3 loop reads CASSLLTGRGETQYF. CDR3 DNA sequence: TGTGCCAGCAGCTTATTGACAGGGCGAGGAGAGACCCAGTACTTC. Together with reference TRBV7-9 and TRBJ2-5, the CDR3 gives the full variable domain: DTGVSQNPRHKITKRGQNVTFRCDPISEHNRLYWYRQTLGQGPEFLTYFQNEAQLEKSRLLSDRFSAERPKGSFSTLEIQRTEQGDSAMYLCASSLLTGRGETQYFGPGTRLLVL.

J is TRBJ1-5 and V is TRBV4-1, with D perhaps TRBD1 (5 bases). V was shortened by 6 bases and J by 7 bases, with 19 bases between the two germline ends. Germline CDR1 is MGHRA and CDR2 is YSYEKL. The CDR3 has 15 residues. The CDR3 sequence: CASRRGDGGRQPQHF. CDR3 sequence (DNA): TGCGCCAGCAGGAGGGGTGACGGGGGGAGACAGCCCCAGCATTTT.

V is TRBV6-6 and J is TRBJ2-5, with D hard to call. The V gene's germline CDR1 is MNHNY and CDR2 SVGAGI (reference sequence). The length of the CDR3 is 15 residues. V lost 2 bases and J 4 bases, leaving 14 bases between the germline ends. CDR3 DNA: TGTGCCAGCAGTTACCCCACGGGTCGAGGAGAGACCCAGTACTTC. Its translation is CASSYPTGRGETQYF.

The V and J genes are TRBV6-5 and TRBJ1-5; 8 bases map to TRBD1. Trimming at V came to 8 bases and at J to 7 bases, leaving 10 bases not matched to a gene. The germline V gene has CDR1 MNHEY and CDR2 SVGAGI. The CDR3 totals 14 residues. The CDR3: CASGWTGQRQPQHF. CDR3 coding DNA: TGTGCCAGCGGATGGACAGGGCAGAGGCAGCCCCAGCATTTT.

In DNA form, the CDR3 reads TGTGCCAGCAGTCCGGACATCGGGGGGGAGCTGTTTTTT. This encodes CASSPDIGGELFF. This chain joins TRBV11-3 and TRBJ2-2; a weak D match, TRBD1 (5 bases). CDR1 is SGHNT and CDR2 is YENEEA in the germline V gene. This CDR3 is built from 13 residues. V was cut by 6 bases and J by 8 bases, with 13 bases left in between.

The chain uses TRBV7-2 and TRBJ2-7; 12 bases are shared with TRBD1. V gave up 7 bases and J gave up 7 bases; unmatched junction bases: 14. The germline CDR1 and CDR2 sequences are SGHTA and FQGNSA. This CDR3 has 16 amino acids. CDR3 in amino acids: CASTPVPGQGASEQYF. CDR3 in DNA: TGTGCCAGCACCCCCGTACCGGGACAGGGGGCCTCGGAGCAGTACTTC.

There are a few counts of this clone. The chain has TRBV7-8 and TRBJ2-3; D may be TRBD2 (6 bases). Germline V gene data show CDR1 as SGHVS and CDR2 as FQNEAQ. V shed 0 bases and J shed 1 base, with 14 bases lying between them. The CDR3 consists of 17 residues. The CDR3 nucleotides are TGTGCCAGCAGCTTAGCGCACGGGAGTCAGGGCACAGATACGCAGTATTTT. It encodes CASSLAHGSQGTDTQYF.

In this sample, this clone turned up once. The chain uses TRBV11-2 and TRBJ2-3, with TRBD2 matching over 14 bases. Germline V gene sequence: CDR1 SGHAT, CDR2 FQNNGV. This CDR3 comprises 16 residues. With 5 bases clipped from V and 6 bases from J, the junction kept 7 bases outside the gene matches. The CDR3 region has the DNA TGTGCCAGCAGCGGGACTAGCGGGGGTGGTGGGGATACGCAGTATTTT. Residues: CASSGTSGGGGDTQYF. Combining the CDR3 with reference TRBV11-2 and TRBJ2-3 gives the whole variable domain EAGVAQSPRYKIIEKRQSVAFWCNPISGHATLYWYQQILGQGPKLLIQFQNNGVVDDSQLPKDRFSAERLKGVDSTLKIQPAKLEDSAVYLCASSGTSGGGGDTQYFGPGTRLTVL.

The sample holds a few counts of this clone. V and J are TRBV19 and TRBJ1-6; D perhaps matches TRBD1 (6 bases). Germline V gene data show CDR1 as LNHDA and CDR2 as SQIVND (reference sequence). The V end was cut by 3 bases, the J end by 2 bases, with 11 bases between. The CDR3 sequence is 16 residues long. The CDR3 nucleotides are TGTGCCAGTAGTATGGGGGCAGGGCCCTATAATTCACCCCTCCACTTT. Protein: CASSMGAGPYNSPLHF.

In DNA, the CDR3 is TGTGCCAGCAGTGCCGGGAGTCAGGCAGATACGCAGTATTTT. As protein: CASSAGSQADTQYF. The chain carries TRBV6-4 and TRBJ2-3, with a tentative D call TRBD2 (6 bases). The CDR3 is 14 residues long. V dropped 4 bases and J dropped 4 bases, with 12 bases sitting between them. The germline CDR1 and CDR2 sequences are MRHNA and SNTAGT.

The chain has TRBV21-1 and TRBJ2-1; whether TRBD2, the table's D call, matches the DNA was not checked. TRBV21-1 is noted as a pseudogene. This CDR3 comprises 16 residues. The CDR3 sequence is CASSKARGGAYNEQFF. The CDR3 DNA follows: TGTGCCAGCAGCAAAGCACGCGGGGGGGCCTACAATGAGCAGTTCTTC.

This clone has only a few counts. V is TRBV3-1 (or the pseudogene TRBV3-2) and J is TRBJ2-3; 8 bases fit TRBD2. The CDR3 runs to 17 residues. The germline V gene has CDR1 LGHDT and CDR2 YNNKEL (reference sequence). V lost 1 base, J lost 5 bases, and 11 bases stayed unmatched. The CDR3 is CASSQVAAGRGGDTQYF. The CDR3 DNA follows: TGTGCCAGCAGCCAAGTTGCAGCCGGGAGGGGGGGAGATACGCAGTATTTT.

The chain joins TRBV27 to TRBJ1-5; 8 bases line up with TRBD1. Germline CDR1 MNHEY, CDR2 SMNVEV (reference sequence). The CDR3 loop spans 15 amino acids. Trimming cost V 4 bases and J 5 bases; bases outside gene matches: 7. CDR3 in DNA: TGTGCCAGCAGTTCCGGGACAGGACTTTATCAGCCCCAGCATTTT. Protein product: CASSSGTGLYQPQHF.